The T cell receptor (beta chain) described here comes from a study of shared clonotypes between healthy human individuals. Overall study context: Each donor's CD8 memory used one plate, CD8 naive two, each CD4 subset three.

V lost 4 bases, J lost 3 bases, and 14 bases lay in between. This CDR3 region has 15 residues. Per the germline V gene, CDR1 is SGHNT and CDR2 is YYREEE (reference sequence). Under the authors' procedure: Filtering differed for immunoSEQ, which gave only junction sequences without quality scores. Assay used: immunoSEQ multiplex PCR; TCRdb lists only in-frame clones, some missing. The DNA was the basis for D and trimming; V, J and clone size are from that table. The data show 550,000 to 800,000 clones, with around 72% seen just once and 1.5% to 2% held by the top ten. Everyone who donated was a Caucasian adult who lived in Nashville, Tennessee.

Input material: memory CD4+ T cells sorted from blood. Specified subset: CD45RA-negative fraction. The chain carries TRBV5-4 and TRBJ2-1; no firm D call. The sequence came from a woman aged 30 to 39 in good health. Here the CDR3 DNA reads TGTGCCAGCAGCCCCAGTAGTAACCTCTACAATGAGCAGTTCTTC. Translation gives CASSPSSNLYNEQFF.